This T cell receptor (beta chain) is drawn from a study of spatial heterogeneity in lung cancer. Background on the study: There were consistently more beta-chain sequences detected than alpha-chain sequences.

This clonotype came up many times. Every TCR cDNA molecule bore a unique molecular identifier. Using its own MiXCR run on the 5' RACE reads, TCRdb lists one record per CDR3 protein. The sample records some 38,000 distinct CDR3 sequences, 3.1% being singletons. The CDR3 runs to 12 residues. Germline lookup yields CDR1 DFQATT and CDR2 SNEGSKA (reference sequence). V was clipped by 6 bases and J by 5 bases; unmatched bases: 3. Time point given: sample taken at primary tumor resection. The study sequenced unsorted whole RNA from tumor, nontumor lung or frozen PBMC. This specimen consisted of normal lung tissue next to the tumor, obtained at surgery. The receptor comes from a male donor with early-stage non-small cell lung cancer. The genes are TRBV20-1 and TRBJ2-2; TRBD2 agrees at 7 bases. CDR3 sequence: CSAAGETGELFF. As DNA, the CDR3 is TGCAGTGCCGCGGGAGAAACCGGGGAGCTGTTTTTT.